Sequencing of this T cell receptor beta chain was carried out in a study of lymphopenia after photon versus proton radiotherapy. V lost 4 bases to trimming and J lost 11 bases, with 12 bases between them. The CDR3 totals 11 residues. Germline lookup yields CDR1 SGHRS and CDR2 YFSETQ. General study points: Oligoclonal CD8+ Temra expansion after nadir drove photon patients' diversity drop. Relative stability marked proton patients; photon patients lost diversity and naive cells.

Turning to this clone: Its antigen is not identified.

Some clones are missing from TCRdb's copy, which holds only in-frame ones; the method was immunoSEQ multiplex PCR. The data show around 20,000 clones, 85% seen once. The sequence was collected from a man aged 55 to 70 with pancreatic cancer. The chain carries TRBV5-1 and TRBJ1-1, with D possibly TRBD1 on 6 matching bases. The input for sequencing was peripheral blood, taken from a patient treated with photon-based radiotherapy. The CDR3 DNA reads as TGCGCCAGCAGCGGGGGCCCCCGGGCTTTCTTT. As protein: CASSGGPRAFF.